This T cell receptor (beta chain) emerged from a study of molecular identifiers for immune sequencing clone quantification. V was trimmed by 0 bases and J by 0 bases, leaving 12 bases between them. Germline CDR1 is LGHNA and CDR2 is YSLEER. The CDR3 sequence is 17 residues long. Using 10%, 30% or 50% RNA, naive CD8 libraries were derived from roughly 20,000 to 1,000,000 sorted cells. The authors sorted naive CD8 T cells as CD8+CD4-CCR7+CD45RA+. Broader study findings: Barcode sharing among identical TCR molecules could make large clones appear smaller.

Bulk TCR libraries used previously described methods and listed TCR primers. TCRdb passed the PCR reads through MiXCR, listing each CDR3 protein once. The sample lists a few hundred thousand distinct CDR3 sequences, roughly 24% seen once, with 0.65% to 0.75% in the top ten. This clonotype was picked up a small number of times. No antigen is known for it. This sequence originates from a human donor in good health. Some libraries in this study had Jurkat cell RNA spiked in. This sequence joins TRBV4-3 and TRBJ1-3; D gene ambiguous. Material for sequencing was naive CD8+ T cells from blood, with Jurkat cell RNA spiked in. As to subset: FACS-sorted CD8+CD4-CCR7+CD45RA+ naive T cells. The DNA for the CDR3 is TGCGCCAGCAGCCAAGACGGCAGTATGATCTCTGGAAACACCATATATTTT. It yields the protein CASSQDGSMISGNTIYF.